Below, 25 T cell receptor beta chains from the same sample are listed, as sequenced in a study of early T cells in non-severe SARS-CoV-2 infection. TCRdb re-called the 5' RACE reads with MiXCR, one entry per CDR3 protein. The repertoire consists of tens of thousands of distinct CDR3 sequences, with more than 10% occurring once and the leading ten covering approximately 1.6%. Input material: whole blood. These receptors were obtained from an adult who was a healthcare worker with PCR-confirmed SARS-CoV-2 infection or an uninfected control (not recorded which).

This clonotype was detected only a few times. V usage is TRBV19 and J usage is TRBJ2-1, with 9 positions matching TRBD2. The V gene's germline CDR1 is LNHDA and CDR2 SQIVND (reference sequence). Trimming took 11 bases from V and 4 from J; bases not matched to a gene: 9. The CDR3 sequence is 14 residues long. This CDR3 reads CAGNLAGIYNEQFF. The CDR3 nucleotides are TGTGCCGGGAATCTAGCGGGGATATACAATGAGCAGTTCTTC.

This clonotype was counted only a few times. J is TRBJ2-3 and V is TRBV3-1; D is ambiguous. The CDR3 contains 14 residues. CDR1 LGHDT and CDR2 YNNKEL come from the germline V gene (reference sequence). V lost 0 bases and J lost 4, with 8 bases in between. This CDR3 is CASSQETEADTQYF. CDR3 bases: TGTGCCAGCAGCCAAGAGACGGAAGCAGATACGCAGTATTTT.

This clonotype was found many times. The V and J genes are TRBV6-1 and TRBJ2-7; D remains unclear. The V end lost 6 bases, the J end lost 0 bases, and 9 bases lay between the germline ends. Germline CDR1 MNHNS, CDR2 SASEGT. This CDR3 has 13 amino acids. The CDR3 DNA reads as TGTGCCAGCAGAATGTTCTTCTCCTACGAGCAGTACTTC. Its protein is CASRMFFSYEQYF.

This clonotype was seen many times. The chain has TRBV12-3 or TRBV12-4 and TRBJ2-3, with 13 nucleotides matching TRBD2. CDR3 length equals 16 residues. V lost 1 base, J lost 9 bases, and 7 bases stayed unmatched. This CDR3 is CASSLGTSGGLRTQYF. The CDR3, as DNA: TGTGCCAGCAGTTTAGGGACTAGCGGGGGCCTCCGCACGCAGTATTTT.

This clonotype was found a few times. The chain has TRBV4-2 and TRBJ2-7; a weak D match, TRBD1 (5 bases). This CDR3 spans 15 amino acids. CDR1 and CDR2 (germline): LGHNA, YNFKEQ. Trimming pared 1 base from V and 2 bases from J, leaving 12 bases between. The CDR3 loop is CASSQGGTAAYEQYF. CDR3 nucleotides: TGTGCCAGCAGCCAAGGGGGCACTGCAGCCTACGAGCAGTACTTC.

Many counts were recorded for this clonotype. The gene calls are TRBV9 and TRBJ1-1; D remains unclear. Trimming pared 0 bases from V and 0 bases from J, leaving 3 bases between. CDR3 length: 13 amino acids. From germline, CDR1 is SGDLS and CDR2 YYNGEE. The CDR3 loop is CASSVVLNTEAFF. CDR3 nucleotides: TGTGCCAGCAGCGTAGTCTTGAACACTGAAGCTTTCTTT.

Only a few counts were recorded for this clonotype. The chain's CDR3 is CASSPRTEGTGELFF. DNA for the CDR3: TGTGCCAGCAGCCCTAGGACAGAAGGGACCGGGGAGCTGTTTTTT. V usage is TRBV11-2 and J usage is TRBJ2-2; D is perhaps TRBD1 (6 bases). This CDR3 has 15 residues. Germline CDR1 reads SGHAT; CDR2 reads FQNNGV. Trimming took 5 bases from V and 5 from J, leaving 15 bases between them.

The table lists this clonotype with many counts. CDR3 amino acids: CASSSLTGGHGYTF. Here the CDR3 DNA reads TGCGCCAGCAGCTCTCTGACAGGGGGGCATGGCTACACCTTC. The chain has TRBV5-1 and TRBJ1-2; 9 bases are shared with TRBD1. The CDR3 runs 14 residues. V lost 3 bases, J lost 6 bases, and 6 bases stayed unmatched. Germline CDR1 reads SGHRS; CDR2 reads YFSETQ.

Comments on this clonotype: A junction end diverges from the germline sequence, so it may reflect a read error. The CDR3 DNA sequence: TGCAGTGCGGGAGGACTAGCGGGGGCCTACGAACAGTACTTC. It codes for CSAGGLAGAYEQYF. This chain joins TRBV20-1 and TRBJ2-7; 13 bases agree with TRBD2. CDR3 size: 14 residues. Germline CDR1 reads DFQATT; CDR2 reads SNEGSKA (reference sequence).

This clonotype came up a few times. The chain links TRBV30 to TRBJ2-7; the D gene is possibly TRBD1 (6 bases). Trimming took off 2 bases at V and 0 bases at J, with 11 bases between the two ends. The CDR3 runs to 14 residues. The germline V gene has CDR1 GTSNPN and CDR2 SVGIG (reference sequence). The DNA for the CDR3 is TGTGCCTGGAGTTCGACAGGAACCTCCTACGAGCAGTACTTC. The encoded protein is CAWSSTGTSYEQYF.

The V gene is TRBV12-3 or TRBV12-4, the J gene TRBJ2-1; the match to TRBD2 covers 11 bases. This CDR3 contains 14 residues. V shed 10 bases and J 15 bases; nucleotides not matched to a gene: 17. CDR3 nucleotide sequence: TGTGCCACCACCGTAGCGGGGGGGTTTGTGCTTCCGTTCTTC. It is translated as CATTVAGGFVLPFF.

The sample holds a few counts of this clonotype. CDR3 nucleotide sequence: TGTGCCAGCAGCCCCCGTGGAGGAGGGAACAATGAGCAGTTCTTC. This sequence encodes CASSPRGGGNNEQFF. This chain connects TRBV7-9 to TRBJ2-1, with D maybe TRBD2 (6 bases). V was trimmed by 5 bases and J by 5 bases, leaving 16 bases between them. CDR1 SEHNR and CDR2 FQNEAQ come from the germline V gene (reference sequence). This CDR3 has 15 residues.

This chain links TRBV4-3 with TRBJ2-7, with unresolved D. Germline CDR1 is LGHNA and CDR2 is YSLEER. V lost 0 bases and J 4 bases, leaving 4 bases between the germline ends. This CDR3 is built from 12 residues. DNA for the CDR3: TGCGCCAGCAGCCAAGATGGGTACGAGCAGTACTTC. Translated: CASSQDGYEQYF.

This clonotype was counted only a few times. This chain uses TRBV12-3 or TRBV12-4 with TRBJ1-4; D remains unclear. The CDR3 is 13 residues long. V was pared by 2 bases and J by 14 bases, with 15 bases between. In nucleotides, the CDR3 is TGTGCCAGCAGTTTATCCGGGTGGAAGGTCCTGTTTTTT. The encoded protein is CASSLSGWKVLFF.

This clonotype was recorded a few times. CDR3 loop: CASSVRRGADTQYF. The CDR3 nucleotides are TGTGCCAGCAGCGTCCGTCGGGGCGCAGATACGCAGTATTTT. The rearrangement uses TRBV7-9 and TRBJ2-3; either TRBD1 or TRBD2 may supply D (5 bases each). The V end was cut by 5 bases, the J end by 4 bases, with 13 bases between. Germline assignment: CDR1 SEHNR and CDR2 FQNEAQ (reference sequence). This CDR3 is 14 amino acids long.

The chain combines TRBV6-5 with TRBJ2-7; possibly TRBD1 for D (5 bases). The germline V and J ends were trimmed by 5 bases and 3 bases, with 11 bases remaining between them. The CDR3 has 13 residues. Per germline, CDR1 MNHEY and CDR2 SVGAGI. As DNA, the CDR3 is TGTGCCAGCAGTCTGGACATCAGCTACGAGCAGTACTTC. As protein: CASSLDISYEQYF.

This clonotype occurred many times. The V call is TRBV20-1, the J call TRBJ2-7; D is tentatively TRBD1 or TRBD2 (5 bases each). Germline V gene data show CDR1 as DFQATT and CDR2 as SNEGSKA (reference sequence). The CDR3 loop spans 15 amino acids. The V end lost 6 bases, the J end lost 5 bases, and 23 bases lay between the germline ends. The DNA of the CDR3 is TGCAGTGCCTCCCTCGGTGGGGGAGTAAGCCACGAGCAGTACTTC. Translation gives CSASLGGGVSHEQYF.

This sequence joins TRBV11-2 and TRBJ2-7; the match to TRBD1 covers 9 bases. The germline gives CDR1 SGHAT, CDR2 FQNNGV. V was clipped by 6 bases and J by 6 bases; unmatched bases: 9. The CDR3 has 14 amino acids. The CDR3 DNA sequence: TGTGCCAGCAGTAAAGGGACAGGGAGCCTCGAGCAGTACTTC. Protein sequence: CASSKGTGSLEQYF.

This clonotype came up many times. CDR3 loop: CASSKAEETQYF. DNA of the CDR3: TGTGCCAGCAGCAAGGCAGAAGAGACCCAGTACTTC. The chain recombines TRBV7-8 with TRBJ2-5; D not certain. This CDR3 comprises 12 residues. Between the trimmed V and J ends, which lost 5 bases and 3 bases, there was a span of 7 bases. Germline-derived CDR1 and CDR2 are SGHVS and FQNEAQ.

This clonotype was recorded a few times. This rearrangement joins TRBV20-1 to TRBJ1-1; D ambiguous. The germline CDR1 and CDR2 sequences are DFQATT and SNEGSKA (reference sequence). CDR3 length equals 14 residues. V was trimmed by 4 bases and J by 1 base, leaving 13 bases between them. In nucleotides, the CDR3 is TGCAGTGCTACGCGGGCCCTGAGGAACACTGAAGCTTTCTTT. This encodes CSATRALRNTEAFF.

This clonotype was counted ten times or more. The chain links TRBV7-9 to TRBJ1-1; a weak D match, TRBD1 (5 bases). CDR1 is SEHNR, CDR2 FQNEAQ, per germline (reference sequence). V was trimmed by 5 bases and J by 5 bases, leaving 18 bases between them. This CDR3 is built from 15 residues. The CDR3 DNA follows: TGTGCCAGCAGCGCCACGGGCAGGGAAGGAACTGAAGCTTTCTTT. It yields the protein CASSATGREGTEAFF.

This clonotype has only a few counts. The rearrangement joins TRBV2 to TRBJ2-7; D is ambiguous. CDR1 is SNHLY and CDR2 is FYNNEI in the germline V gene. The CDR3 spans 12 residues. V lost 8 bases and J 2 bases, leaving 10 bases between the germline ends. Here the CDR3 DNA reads TGTGCCAGCTCCGTCCGAGCCTACGAGCAGTACTTC. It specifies CASSVRAYEQYF.

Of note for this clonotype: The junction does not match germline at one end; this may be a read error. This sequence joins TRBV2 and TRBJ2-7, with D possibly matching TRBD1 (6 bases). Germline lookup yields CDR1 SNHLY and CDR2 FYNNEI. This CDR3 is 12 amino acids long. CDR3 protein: CASSLVGTPRNF. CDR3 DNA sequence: TGTGCCAGCAGTTTAGTTGGGACACCACGGAACTTC.

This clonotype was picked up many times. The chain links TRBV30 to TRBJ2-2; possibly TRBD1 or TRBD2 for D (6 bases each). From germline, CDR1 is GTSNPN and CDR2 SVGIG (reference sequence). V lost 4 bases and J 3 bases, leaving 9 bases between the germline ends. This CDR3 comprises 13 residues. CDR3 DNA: TGTGCCTGGAAGGGGGGAGACACCGGGGAGCTGTTTTTT. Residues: CAWKGGDTGELFF.

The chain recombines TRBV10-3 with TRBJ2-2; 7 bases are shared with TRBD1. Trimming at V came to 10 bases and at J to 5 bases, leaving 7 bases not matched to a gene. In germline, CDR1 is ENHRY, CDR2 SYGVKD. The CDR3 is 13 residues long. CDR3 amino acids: CATSGQRTGELFF. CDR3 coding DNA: TGTGCCACCTCGGGACAGAGGACCGGGGAGCTGTTTTTT.